The next 30 T cell receptor beta chains were all read from a single sample in a study of CD8+CD57+ T cells in acquired aplastic anemia. Genomic DNA served as template for TCR beta VDJ and CDR3 profiling. MiXCR was run by TCRdb on the reads, yielding one entry per CDR3 protein. The sample yields about 160,000 distinct CDR3 sequences, just under 45% seen once. Sequencing input: sorted CD4+, CD8+, or CD8+CD57+ T cells (not recorded which) from PBMCs. Receptor source: a human donor in good health.

This sequence joins TRBV15 and TRBJ2-1; 10 bases fit TRBD1. Germline V CDR1 and CDR2: LNHNV, YYDKDF (reference sequence). This CDR3 comprises 15 residues. Trimming took 4 bases from V and 4 from J; bases not matched to a gene: 4. CDR3 coding DNA: TGTGCCACCAGCACCCGGGACAGGGGTTACAATGAGCAGTTCTTC. Protein sequence: CATSTRDRGYNEQFF.

This clonotype was detected ten times or more. The chain is built from TRBV6-4 and TRBJ2-7; D is possibly TRBD2 (5 bases). The CDR3 is made up of 13 amino acids. Germline V CDR1 and CDR2: MRHNA, SNTAGT. Trimming stripped 9 bases from V and 2 bases from J, with 14 bases between. CDR3 DNA sequence: TGTGCCAGTAGCGCCGGAACGACCTACGAGCAGTACTTC. It is translated as CASSAGTTYEQYF.

This rearrangement joins TRBV25-1 to TRBJ2-1, with D uncertain. CDR3 length: 12 residues. Trimming took off 6 bases at V and 7 bases at J, with 10 bases between the two ends. CDR1 and CDR2 (germline): MGHDK, SYGVNS. The CDR3 DNA is TGTGCCAGCAGCTTGTATACTAATGAGCAGTTCTTC. Residues: CASSLYTNEQFF.

This chain links TRBV19 with TRBJ1-1; D is perhaps TRBD1 (6 bases). V was pared by 6 bases and J by 3 bases, with 14 bases between. Germline CDR1 LNHDA, CDR2 SQIVND (reference sequence). The CDR3 runs to 14 residues. The CDR3 is CASRPEQGYTEAFF. For the CDR3, the DNA is TGTGCCAGTAGACCCGAACAGGGATACACTGAAGCTTTCTTT.

About this clonotype itself: The germline gene is not matched at one end of the junction; a read error may be the cause. The chain uses TRBV15 and TRBJ2-3; 7 nucleotides agree with TRBD2. Germline V gene data show CDR1 as LNHNV and CDR2 as YYDKDF (reference sequence). The CDR3 totals 15 residues. CDR3 in amino acids: CATSSLGGSQDTQDF. The DNA for the CDR3 is TGTGCCACCAGCAGTTTGGGCGGGAGTCAAGATACGCAGGATTTT.

This clonotype showed up many times. The V call is TRBV7-6, the J call TRBJ2-7; D is perhaps TRBD1 (6 bases). Trimming pared 2 bases from V and 4 bases from J, leaving 12 bases between. Germline values: CDR1 SGHVS, CDR2 FNYEAQ. The CDR3 is 14 amino acids. CDR3 region: CASSLQGTEYEQYF. CDR3 in DNA: TGTGCCAGCAGCTTACAGGGGACCGAATACGAGCAGTACTTC.

This clonotype occurred many times. The rearrangement links TRBV7-9 to TRBJ2-7; D possibly corresponds to TRBD2 (5 bases). Germline V gives CDR1 SEHNR, CDR2 FQNEAQ (reference sequence). V gave up 5 bases and J gave up 5 bases, with 16 bases separating them. This CDR3 has 14 residues. CDR3 loop: CASSPKSAGNEQYF. CDR3 sequence (DNA): TGTGCCAGCAGCCCCAAGTCGGCGGGCAACGAGCAGTACTTC.

This clonotype has only a few counts. CDR3 sequence (DNA): TGTGCCAGCAGCTTAGCACCGGGACTTAACTCCTACAATGAGCAGTTCTTC. It yields the protein CASSLAPGLNSYNEQFF. The rearrangement links TRBV7-2 to TRBJ2-1; tentatively, D is TRBD2 (6 bases). Germline-derived CDR1 and CDR2 are SGHTA and FQGNSA. V shed 0 bases and J shed 0 bases, with 12 bases lying between them. The CDR3 covers 17 residues.

In its sample, this clonotype was seen many times. This chain connects TRBV6-5 to TRBJ2-5; D not resolved. This CDR3 is built from 16 residues. The V and J ends lost 2 bases and 1 base respectively, with 14 bases between them. Germline V gene lookup returns CDR1 MNHEY and CDR2 SVGAGI. The CDR3 DNA follows: TGTGCCAGCAGTTACATTACCTCCTCAGGCCAAGAGACCCAGTACTTC. It encodes CASSYITSSGQETQYF.

This chain links TRBV10-3 with TRBJ2-7, with TRBD1 matching over 8 bases. Losses at the gene ends were 1 base for V and 5 bases for J; bases not matched to a gene: 7. CDR3 length: 15 residues. Germline loops: CDR1 ENHRY, CDR2 SYGVKD. The CDR3 loop reads CAISEFGQGADEQYF. The CDR3 DNA is TGTGCCATCAGTGAGTTTGGACAGGGTGCAGACGAGCAGTACTTC.

The chain employs TRBV12-3 or TRBV12-4 and TRBJ2-3; D is possibly TRBD1 (5 bases). There are 16 residues in the CDR3. The V end lost 1 base, the J end lost 2 bases, and 13 bases lay between the germline ends. CDR3 region: CASSLGVGHTTDTQYF. The CDR3 DNA is TGTGCCAGCAGTTTAGGCGTTGGACATACCACAGATACGCAGTATTTT.

This clonotype was detected many times. J is TRBJ1-5 and V is TRBV2, with a weak D call TRBD1 (6 bases). V was cut by 3 bases and J by 16 bases, with 16 bases left in between. Looked up from germline, CDR1 is SNHLY and CDR2 is FYNNEI. The CDR3 is 12 amino acids. The chain's CDR3 is CASSDTPYREHF. CDR3 bases: TGTGCCAGCAGTGACACTCCCTACAGGGAACATTTT.

V and J are TRBV20-1 and TRBJ2-6; no definite D call. Germline V gives CDR1 DFQATT, CDR2 SNEGSKA (reference sequence). V was pared by 1 base and J by 0 bases, with 16 bases between. The CDR3 runs 18 residues. The chain's CDR3 is CSARAVSSSSSGANVLTF. The CDR3, as DNA: TGCAGTGCTAGAGCTGTGTCTTCTTCTAGCTCTGGGGCCAACGTCCTGACTTTC.

This clonotype was seen many times. The chain links TRBV5-1 to TRBJ1-1, with 8 bases aligning to TRBD1. Germline CDR1 is SGHRS and CDR2 is YFSETQ. The CDR3 consists of 15 residues. Losses at the gene ends were 4 bases for V and 2 bases for J; bases not matched to a gene: 7. The CDR3 is CASSLRTGKNTEAFF. DNA for the CDR3: TGCGCCAGCAGCCTCCGGACAGGGAAAAACACTGAAGCTTTCTTT.

This clonotype came up many times. The rearrangement links TRBV7-2 to TRBJ2-7; 10 nucleotides agree with TRBD2. V lost 2 bases to trimming and J lost 6 bases; unmatched junction nucleotides: 4. This CDR3 comprises 14 residues. The V gene's germline CDR1 is SGHTA and CDR2 FQGNSA. CDR3 coding DNA: TGTGCCAGCAGCTTACAGCGGGGGGGTTTCGAGCAGTACTTC. Amino acids: CASSLQRGGFEQYF.

This clonotype was seen many times. The chain carries TRBV19 and TRBJ2-1; tentatively, D is TRBD2 (7 bases). CDR1 and CDR2 from the germline V gene are LNHDA and SQIVND (reference sequence). The CDR3 runs 17 residues. V was cut by 5 bases and J by 3 bases, with 20 bases left in between. CDR3 sequence: CASSSRQAGQGYNEQFF. The CDR3 DNA reads as TGTGCCAGTAGTTCCCGGCAAGCGGGACAAGGCTACAATGAGCAGTTCTTC.

The V gene is TRBV2, the J gene TRBJ2-3, with D uncertain. Trimming shortened V by 0 bases and J by 0 bases, and 10 bases separated the two germline ends. Germline-derived CDR1 and CDR2 are SNHLY and FYNNEI. CDR3 length: 16 residues. CDR3 amino acids: CASSEATAVSTDTQYF. In nucleotides, the CDR3 is TGTGCCAGCAGTGAAGCCACCGCCGTTAGCACAGATACGCAGTATTTT.

As to this clonotype: A single base separates this from a much larger clone, so it may be a read error. J is TRBJ2-5 and V is TRBV6-1, with TRBD2 as a possible D gene (5 bases). Germline V CDR1 and CDR2: MNHNS, SASEGT. There are 16 residues in the CDR3. V dropped 8 bases and J dropped 2 bases, with 21 bases sitting between them. CDR3 DNA: TGTGCCAGCGCCCAACGGAGCAGGAGGCCACAAGAGACCCAGTACTTC. Translating gives CASAQRSRRPQETQYF.

This chain uses TRBV11-1 with TRBJ2-7; 14 bases match TRBD2. Looked up from germline, CDR1 is SGHAT and CDR2 is FQDESV (reference sequence). The CDR3 sequence is 16 residues long. Trimming at V came to 5 bases and at J to 0 bases, leaving 3 bases not matched to a gene. CDR3 nucleotide sequence: TGTGCCAGCAGCCCTGGGACTAGCGGGAGCTCCTACGAGCAGTACTTC. The encoded protein is CASSPGTSGSSYEQYF.

The chain uses TRBV6-1 and TRBJ1-4, with D tentatively TRBD1 (5 bases). With 6 bases removed from V and 5 bases from J, the gap between germline ends came to 16 bases. Germline V gene data show CDR1 as MNHNS and CDR2 as SASEGT. CDR3 length equals 15 residues. The DNA of the CDR3 is TGTGCCAGCAGCCCCGAGGGGTTCGCAAATGAAAAACTGTTTTTT. Residues: CASSPEGFANEKLFF.

This clonotype was recorded many times. The V gene is TRBV20-1, the J gene TRBJ2-3, with 8 bases identical to TRBD2. The CDR3 totals 14 residues. Trimming at V came to 3 bases and at J to 2 bases, leaving 4 bases not matched to a gene. Per the germline V gene, CDR1 is DFQATT and CDR2 is SNEGSKA (reference sequence). The CDR3 nucleotides are TGCAGTGCTAGTCGGGGGGGCCACACAGATACGCAGTATTTT. Translated: CSASRGGHTDTQYF.

This clonotype was found many times. This sequence joins TRBV20-1 and TRBJ1-6; 7 nucleotides align to TRBD1. Germline V lookup: CDR1 DFQATT, CDR2 SNEGSKA (reference sequence). Trimming removed 6 bases from V and 0 bases from J; junction bases left unmatched: 2. The CDR3 runs 14 residues. For the CDR3, the DNA is TGCAGTGCCGGGGACAGCTCCTATAATTCACCCCTCCACTTT. Protein: CSAGDSSYNSPLHF.

The sample holds many counts of this clonotype. This rearrangement joins TRBV7-6 to TRBJ1-1, with a tentative D call TRBD1 (5 bases). The CDR3 loop spans 15 amino acids. The germline V gene has CDR1 SGHVS and CDR2 FNYEAQ. The ends were cut back, 7 bases at V and 1 base at J, with 16 bases in the middle. CDR3 DNA sequence: TGTGCCAGCACCTCGGGTGCAGGGCCGAACACTGAAGCTTTCTTT. Translated: CASTSGAGPNTEAFF.

DNA of the CDR3: TGTGCCAGCAGCTTAGGGCTAGCGGGCAAAGGCGAGCAGTACTTC. Translating it yields CASSLGLAGKGEQYF. V gene TRBV7-9 combines with J gene TRBJ2-7; 8 nucleotides align to TRBD2. The CDR3 loop spans 15 amino acids. Germline V gene data show CDR1 as SEHNR and CDR2 as FQNEAQ (reference sequence). The trim removed 1 base at V and 6 bases at J, leaving 8 bases unmatched.

The chain recombines TRBV5-1 with TRBJ2-3, with D unresolved. CDR3 length: 16 residues. The V end lost 0 bases, the J end lost 0 bases, and 11 bases lay between the germline ends. CDR1 and CDR2 from the germline V gene are SGHRS and YFSETQ. The CDR3 loop is CASSLGHTSSTDTQYF. The CDR3, as DNA: TGCGCCAGCAGCTTGGGACATACCTCTAGCACAGATACGCAGTATTTT.

This clonotype was observed a few times. V is TRBV6-2 or TRBV6-3 and J is TRBJ2-1, with 8 bases matching TRBD1. Germline V gives CDR1 MNHEY, CDR2 SVGEGT. CDR3 length: 13 residues. V gave up 6 bases and J gave up 5 bases; unmatched junction bases: 3. DNA for the CDR3: TGTGCCAGCAGATCCAGGGGGCACAATGAGCAGTTCTTC. Amino acids: CASRSRGHNEQFF.

This clonotype was recorded many times. The chain couples TRBV5-1 to TRBJ1-2; a possible D gene is TRBD1 (5 bases). Germline lookup yields CDR1 SGHRS and CDR2 YFSETQ. Trimming took 3 bases from V and 0 from J, leaving 12 bases between them. CDR3 size: 15 residues. The CDR3 sequence is CASSWGSMANYGYTF. Written as DNA, the CDR3 is TGCGCCAGCAGCTGGGGGTCGATGGCTAACTATGGCTACACCTTC.

The genes are TRBV19 and TRBJ1-6; TRBD1 is a possible D gene (5 bases). CDR1 and CDR2 from the germline V gene are LNHDA and SQIVND (reference sequence). The V gene lost 7 bases and the J gene lost 5 bases, with 18 bases spanning the gap. CDR3 length: 16 amino acids. The CDR3 region has the DNA TGTGCCAGTACCGATCGTGGGGGGTTGGATAATTCACCCCTCCACTTT. It translates to CASTDRGGLDNSPLHF.

This clonotype was detected many times. Here the CDR3 reads CASGGASETGYGYTF. The CDR3 coding sequence is TGTGCTAGTGGTGGGGCGTCCGAGACAGGGTATGGCTACACCTTC. The chain carries TRBV12-5 and TRBJ1-2, with 7 bases lining up with TRBD1. This CDR3 comprises 15 residues. Germline loops: CDR1 LGHNT, CDR2 FRNRAP. J lost 5 bases, V lost 5 bases, and 11 bases had no gene match.

This clonotype showed up many times. The chain carries TRBV5-1 and TRBJ2-7; 7 positions agree with TRBD1. J was trimmed by 0 bases and V by 4 bases; bases with no gene match: 4. In germline, CDR1 is SGHRS, CDR2 YFSETQ. This CDR3 has 14 residues. This CDR3 is CASSEDRHSYEQYF. The DNA of the CDR3 is TGCGCCAGCAGCGAGGACAGGCACTCCTACGAGCAGTACTTC.